This T cell receptor (beta chain) was identified in a study of Ad26.COV2.S vaccination and SARS-CoV-2 variants. Trimming took off 5 bases at V and 6 bases at J, with 12 bases between the two ends. The CDR3 is 13 amino acids. From germline, CDR1 is MGHDK and CDR2 SYGVNS. Clones were sequenced by immunoSEQ multiplex PCR, and TCRdb holds only the in-frame ones, with some missing. This table has about 350,000 clones, 90% to 95% appearing once. Findings of the study overall: Reportedly, spike-specific CD8+ and CD4+ T cell responses achieved substantial breadth once vaccination had taken place. Non-spike TCR breadth was similar in vaccine and placebo recipients.

This clone was detected once. Its cognate antigen is unknown. The rearrangement uses TRBV25-1 and TRBJ2-3; D is possibly TRBD2 (6 bases). This clonotype was obtained from a human donor who had recovered from COVID-19. The specimen was peripheral blood, collected after recovery from COVID-19. CDR3 region: CASSTLREDTQYF. The CDR3 nucleotides read TGTGCCAGCAGTACCCTACGGGAGGATACGCAGTATTTT.